This is a list of T cell receptor beta chains from one sample in a study of blood T cell repertoires in COVID-19. Data came from immunoSEQ multiplex PCR; TCRdb stores just in-frame clones and leaves some out. The table records about 130,000 clones, approximately 83% of them present only once. The sequenced sample was PBMCs or T cells enriched from blood (not recorded which). The receptors originated from a man aged 45 to 65 who had recovered from COVID-19. Both conserved end residues are trimmed from each CDR3. A D gene is named only where the DNA matches it firmly. Size values are once, few and many counts, or a class for expanded clones, and some rows have none.

>TRBV12-3/TRBV12-4|TRBJ1-2|once|TRBD1
ASRNYRGLGYT
>TRBV3-1/TRBV3-2|TRBJ1-1|few|-
ASSQDCMGPENTEAF
>TRBV29-1|TRBJ1-2|-|-
SVSLIGGYGYT
>TRBV7-9|TRBJ2-7|-|TRBD1
ASSLGTGSYEQY
>TRBV7-2|TRBJ1-2|-|TRBD1
ASSQRQGAVGYT
>TRBV19|TRBJ1-4|once|TRBD1
ASSIGTGGEKLF
>TRBV10-3|TRBJ2-5|-|-
AISAGVQETQY
>TRBV7-8|TRBJ1-5|-|TRBD1
ASSSTYRGGNQPQH
>TRBV28|TRBJ1-2|-|TRBD1
ASSFRTGGGYT
>TRBV4-1|TRBJ1-1|-|-
ASSPRPDMNTEAF
>TRBV24-1|TRBJ2-2|-|-
ATSDWRGFGTGELF
>TRBV28|TRBJ1-4|-|-
ASSLATIGVALYEKLF
>TRBV6-2/TRBV6-3|TRBJ2-2|-|TRBD2
ASSFGLAGAGELF
>TRBV10-3|TRBJ1-2|-|-
ATVDNQGYGYT
>TRBV19|TRBJ2-2|-|TRBD1
ASSIQGANTGELF
>TRBV5-8|TRBJ1-3|-|-
ASSLQGGGRPGNTIY
>TRBV6-5|TRBJ2-5|-|-
ASIPGGPGETQY
>TRBV27|TRBJ1-6|-|-
ASSAGPFAHSPLH
>TRBV7-6|TRBJ2-5|once|TRBD1
ASSLGTGRETQY
>TRBV7-2|TRBJ1-3|-|-
ASSPQQGAGNTIY
>TRBV29-1|TRBJ1-1|-|-
SVGAGLPNTEAF
>TRBV25-1|TRBJ1-6|-|-
ASSEHLPPDSPLH